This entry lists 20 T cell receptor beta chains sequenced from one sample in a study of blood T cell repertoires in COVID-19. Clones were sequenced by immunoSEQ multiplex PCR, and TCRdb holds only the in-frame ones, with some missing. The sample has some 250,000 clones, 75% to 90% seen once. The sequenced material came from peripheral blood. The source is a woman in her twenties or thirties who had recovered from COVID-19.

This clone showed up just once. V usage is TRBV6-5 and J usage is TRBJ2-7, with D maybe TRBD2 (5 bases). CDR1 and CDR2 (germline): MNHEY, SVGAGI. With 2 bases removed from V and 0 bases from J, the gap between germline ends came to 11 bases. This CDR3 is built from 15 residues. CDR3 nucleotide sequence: TGTGCCAGCAGTTACGACGGGGTTACCTCCTACGAGCAGTACTTC. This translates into CASSYDGVTSYEQYF.

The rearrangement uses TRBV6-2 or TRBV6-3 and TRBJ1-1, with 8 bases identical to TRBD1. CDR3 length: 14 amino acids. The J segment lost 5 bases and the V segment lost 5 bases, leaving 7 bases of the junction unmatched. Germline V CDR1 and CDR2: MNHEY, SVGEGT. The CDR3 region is CASSRTGPRTEAFF. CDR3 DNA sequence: TGTGCCAGCAGTCGGACAGGGCCGAGGACTGAAGCTTTCTTT.

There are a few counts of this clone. Here the CDR3 reads CASSTFEGGAPYEQYF. The DNA for the CDR3 is TGTGCCAGCAGCACATTCGAAGGGGGCGCCCCCTACGAGCAGTACTTC. The gene calls are TRBV7-9 and TRBJ2-7; the match to TRBD1 covers 7 bases. Germline values: CDR1 SEHNR, CDR2 FQNEAQ (reference sequence). The CDR3 runs 16 residues. V trimming: 5 bases; J trimming: 2 bases; junction bases outside the gene matches: 12. The full variable domain, with the rest looked up from reference TRBV7-9 and TRBJ2-7, is DTGVSQNPRHKITKRGQNVTFRCDPISEHNRLYWYRQTLGQGPEFLTYFQNEAQLEKSRLLSDRFSAERPKGSFSTLEIQRTEQGDSAMYLCASSTFEGGAPYEQYFGPGTRLTVT.

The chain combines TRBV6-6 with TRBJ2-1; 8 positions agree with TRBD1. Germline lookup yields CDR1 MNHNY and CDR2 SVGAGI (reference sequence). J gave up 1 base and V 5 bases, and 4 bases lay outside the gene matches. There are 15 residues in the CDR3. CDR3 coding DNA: TGTGCCAGCAGTGCGGACAGGGTGTCCTACAATGAGCAGTTCTTC. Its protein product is CASSADRVSYNEQFF.

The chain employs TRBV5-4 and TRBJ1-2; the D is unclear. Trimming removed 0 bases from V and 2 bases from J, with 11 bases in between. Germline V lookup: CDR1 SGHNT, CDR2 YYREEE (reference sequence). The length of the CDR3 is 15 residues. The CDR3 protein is CASSLGRDRNYGYTF. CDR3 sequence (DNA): TGTGCCAGCAGCTTGGGGAGGGATCGGAACTATGGCTACACCTTC.

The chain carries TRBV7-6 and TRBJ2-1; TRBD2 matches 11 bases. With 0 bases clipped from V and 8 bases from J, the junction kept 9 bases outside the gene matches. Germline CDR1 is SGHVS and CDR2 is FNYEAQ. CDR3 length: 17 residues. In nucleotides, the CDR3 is TGTGCCAGCAGCTTAGCCCCAACTCTAGCGGGGGGCGATGAGCAGTTCTTC. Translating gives CASSLAPTLAGGDEQFF.

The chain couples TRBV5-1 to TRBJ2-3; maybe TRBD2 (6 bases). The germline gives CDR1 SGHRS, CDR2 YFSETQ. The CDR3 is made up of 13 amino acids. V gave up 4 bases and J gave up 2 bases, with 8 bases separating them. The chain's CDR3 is CASSGGYTDTQYF. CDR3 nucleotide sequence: TGCGCCAGCAGCGGGGGGTACACAGATACGCAGTATTTT.

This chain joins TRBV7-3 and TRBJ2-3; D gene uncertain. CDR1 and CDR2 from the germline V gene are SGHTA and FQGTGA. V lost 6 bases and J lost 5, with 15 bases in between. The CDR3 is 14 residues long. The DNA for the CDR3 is TGTGCCAGCAGTCCCACTCTAGGCCGAGATACGCAGTATTTT. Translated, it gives CASSPTLGRDTQYF.

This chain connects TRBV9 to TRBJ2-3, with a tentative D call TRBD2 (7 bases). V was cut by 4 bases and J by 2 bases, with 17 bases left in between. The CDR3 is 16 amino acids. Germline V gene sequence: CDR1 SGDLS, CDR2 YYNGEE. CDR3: CASSLRGGEHTDTQYF. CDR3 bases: TGTGCCAGCAGCCTTAGGGGGGGGGAACACACAGATACGCAGTATTTT.

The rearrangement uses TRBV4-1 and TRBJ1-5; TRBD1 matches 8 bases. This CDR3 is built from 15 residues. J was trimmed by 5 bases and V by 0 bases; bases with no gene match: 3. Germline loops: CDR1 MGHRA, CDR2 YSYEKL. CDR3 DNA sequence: TGCGCCAGCAGCCAAGAACAGGGGGGGGATCAGCCCCAGCATTTT. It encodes CASSQEQGGDQPQHF.

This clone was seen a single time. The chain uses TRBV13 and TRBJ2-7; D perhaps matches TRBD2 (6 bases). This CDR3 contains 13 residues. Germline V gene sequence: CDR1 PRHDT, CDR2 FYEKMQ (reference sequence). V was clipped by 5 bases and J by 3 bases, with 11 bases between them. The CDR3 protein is CASSVGTYYEQYF. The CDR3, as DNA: TGTGCCAGCAGCGTCGGGACTTACTACGAGCAGTACTTC.

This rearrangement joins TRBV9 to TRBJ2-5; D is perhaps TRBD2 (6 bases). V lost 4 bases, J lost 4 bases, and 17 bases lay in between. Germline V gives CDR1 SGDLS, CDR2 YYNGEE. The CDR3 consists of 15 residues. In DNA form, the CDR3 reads TGTGCCAGCAGCTCCCGTTTGGCGGGGTCAGAGACCCAGTACTTC. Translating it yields CASSSRLAGSETQYF.

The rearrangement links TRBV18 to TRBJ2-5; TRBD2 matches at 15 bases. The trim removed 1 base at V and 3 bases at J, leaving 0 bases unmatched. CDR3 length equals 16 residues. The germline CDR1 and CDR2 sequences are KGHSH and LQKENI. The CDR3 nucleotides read TGTGCCAGCTCACCACGGACTAGCGGGGGGGAAGAGACCCAGTACTTC. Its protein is CASSPRTSGGEETQYF.

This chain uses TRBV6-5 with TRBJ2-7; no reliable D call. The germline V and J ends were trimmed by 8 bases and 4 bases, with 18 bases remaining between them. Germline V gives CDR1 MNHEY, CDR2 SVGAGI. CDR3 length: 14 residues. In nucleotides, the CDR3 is TGTGCCAGCCCCGCCATGGAGCCGGAATACGAGCAGTACTTC. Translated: CASPAMEPEYEQYF.

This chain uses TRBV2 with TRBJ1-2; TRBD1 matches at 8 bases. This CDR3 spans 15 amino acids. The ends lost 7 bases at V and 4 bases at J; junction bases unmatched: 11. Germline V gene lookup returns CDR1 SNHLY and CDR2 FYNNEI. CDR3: CASIIFPTGAYGYTF. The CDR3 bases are TGTGCCAGCATCATTTTTCCGACAGGGGCCTATGGCTACACCTTC.

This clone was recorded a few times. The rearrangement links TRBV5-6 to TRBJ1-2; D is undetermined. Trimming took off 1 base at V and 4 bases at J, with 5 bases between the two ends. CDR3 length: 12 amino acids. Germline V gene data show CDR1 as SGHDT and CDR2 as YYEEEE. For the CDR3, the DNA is TGTGCCAGCAGCTTGAGAGGCTATGGCTACACCTTC. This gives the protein CASSLRGYGYTF.

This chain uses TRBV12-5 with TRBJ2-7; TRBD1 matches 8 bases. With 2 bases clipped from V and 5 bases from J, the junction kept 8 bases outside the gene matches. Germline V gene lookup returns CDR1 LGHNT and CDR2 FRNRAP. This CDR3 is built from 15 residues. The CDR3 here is CASGLSRTGSDEQYF. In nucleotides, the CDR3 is TGTGCTAGTGGTTTGTCAAGGACAGGGAGTGACGAGCAGTACTTC.

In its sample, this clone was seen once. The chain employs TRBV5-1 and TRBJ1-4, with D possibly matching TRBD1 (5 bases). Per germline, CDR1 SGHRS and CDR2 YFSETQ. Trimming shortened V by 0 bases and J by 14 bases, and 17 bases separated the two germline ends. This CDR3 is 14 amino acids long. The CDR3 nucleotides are TGCGCCAGCAGCTTGGCCCAAGGGCAGGGCGTCCTGTTTTTT. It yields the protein CASSLAQGQGVLFF.

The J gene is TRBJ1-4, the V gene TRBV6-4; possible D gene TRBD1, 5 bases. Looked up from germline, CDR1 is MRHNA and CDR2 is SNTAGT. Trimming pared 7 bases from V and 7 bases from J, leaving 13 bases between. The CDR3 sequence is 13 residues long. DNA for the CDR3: TGTGCCAGCAATCGGTGGAGGGGTGAAAAACTGTTTTTT. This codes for CASNRWRGEKLFF.

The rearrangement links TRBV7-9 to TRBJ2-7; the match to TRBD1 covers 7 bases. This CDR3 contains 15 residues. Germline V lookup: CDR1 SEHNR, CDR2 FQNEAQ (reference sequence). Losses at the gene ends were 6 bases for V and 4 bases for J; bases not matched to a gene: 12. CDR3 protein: CASSSVTGTAYEQYF. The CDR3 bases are TGTGCCAGCAGTTCAGTTACCGGGACAGCATACGAGCAGTACTTC.